What follows are 15 T cell receptor beta chains derived from one specimen sequenced in a study of Ad26.COV2.S vaccination and SARS-CoV-2 variants. The treatment was: 19 received Ad26.COV2.S at low or high dose, single or two shots; roughly 5 received placebo; per-sample allocation not given. At day 63 after the first vaccine or placebo injection, samples were drawn. Here immunoSEQ multiplex PCR was the method, and the copy in TCRdb shows in-frame clones only, minus some. The data hold some 420,000 clones, with roughly 90% observed a single time. The sample in question was peripheral blood, obtained in a trial of Ad26.COV2.S vaccine versus placebo. All receptors come from a person aged 18-60 years who received the Ad26.COV2.S COVID-19 vaccine or a placebo.

The chain employs TRBV18 and TRBJ1-1; D not resolved. Trimming stripped 3 bases from V and 3 bases from J, with 8 bases between. The germline V gene has CDR1 KGHSH and CDR2 LQKENI. The CDR3 totals 13 residues. The CDR3 is CASSPGQDTEAFF. In DNA, the CDR3 is TGTGCCAGCTCACCCGGGCAGGACACTGAAGCTTTCTTT.

The rearrangement uses TRBV3-1 (or the pseudogene TRBV3-2) and TRBJ1-3, with D uncertain. The germline gives CDR1 LGHDT, CDR2 YNNKEL (reference sequence). The CDR3 covers 13 residues. V gave up 2 bases and J gave up 4 bases, with 6 bases separating them. CDR3 nucleotide sequence: TGTGCCAGCAGCCAAAGATCCGGAAACACCATATATTTT. As protein: CASSQRSGNTIYF.

The chain recombines TRBV30 with TRBJ1-2; 10 nucleotides match TRBD1. Looked up from germline, CDR1 is GTSNPN and CDR2 is SVGIG (reference sequence). J gave up 7 bases and V 4 bases, and 9 bases lay outside the gene matches. CDR3 length equals 14 residues. The CDR3 sequence: CAWTTSGTGVGYTF. CDR3 coding DNA: TGTGCCTGGACGACTTCCGGGACAGGGGTTGGCTACACCTTC.

The chain recombines TRBV2 with TRBJ2-5; TRBD2 is a possible D gene (5 bases). Trimming stripped 5 bases from V and 5 bases from J, with 6 bases between. The CDR3 loop spans 11 amino acids. Germline V gene data show CDR1 as SNHLY and CDR2 as FYNNEI. The CDR3 DNA sequence: TGTGCCAGCAGTCCGGGGGAGACCCAGTACTTC. This translates into CASSPGETQYF.

This clone was counted once. The chain couples TRBV5-6 to TRBJ2-7; D possibly corresponds to TRBD1 (5 bases). V shed 2 bases and J shed 6 bases, with 15 bases lying between them. CDR1 and CDR2 (germline): SGHDT, YYEEEE. This CDR3 comprises 14 residues. The CDR3 DNA follows: TGTGCCAGCAGCTTTTCCGCAGGGTCTCGCGAGCAGTACTTC. Translated, it gives CASSFSAGSREQYF.

The chain has TRBV7-2 and TRBJ2-7; D not resolved. The CDR3 has 13 amino acids. CDR1 SGHTA and CDR2 FQGNSA come from the germline V gene. V shed 1 base and J shed 1 base, with 5 bases lying between them. The chain's CDR3 is CASSLGASYEQYF. DNA for the CDR3: TGTGCCAGCAGCTTAGGGGCTTCCTACGAGCAGTACTTC.

The chain links TRBV7-6 to TRBJ2-7, with 9 bases lining up with TRBD1. The germline V gene encodes CDR1 SGHVS and CDR2 FNYEAQ. The CDR3 totals 15 residues. J lost 2 bases, V lost 3 bases, and 5 bases had no gene match. In DNA, the CDR3 is TGTGCCAGCAGCTTGGGGGACAGGGCGGCCTACGAGCAGTACTTC. Encoded protein: CASSLGDRAAYEQYF.

The chain couples TRBV5-1 to TRBJ2-7, with 9 bases that match TRBD1. V lost 2 bases, J lost 5 bases, and 8 bases stayed unmatched. This CDR3 contains 15 residues. Germline values: CDR1 SGHRS, CDR2 YFSETQ. In nucleotides, the CDR3 is TGCGCCAGCAGCTTTTTTCCGGGACAGGGCGACGAGCAGTACTTC. It is translated as CASSFFPGQGDEQYF.

The V gene is TRBV7-8, the J gene TRBJ2-1, with TRBD1 matching over 9 bases. The CDR3 contains 18 residues. In germline, CDR1 is SGHVS, CDR2 FQNEAQ. The trim removed 4 bases at V and 0 bases at J, leaving 10 bases unmatched. The CDR3 here is CASSWDRVAGSSYNEQFF. The CDR3 DNA reads TGTGCCAGCAGCTGGGACAGGGTTGCCGGGAGCTCCTACAATGAGCAGTTCTTC.

This clone was detected a few times. The chain links TRBV5-6 to TRBJ2-2; weak D call: TRBD2 (9 bases). Germline assignment: CDR1 SGHDT and CDR2 YYEEEE. The CDR3 consists of 17 residues. The V gene lost 7 bases and the J gene lost 4 bases, with 23 bases spanning the gap. The CDR3 DNA reads as TGTGCCAGCCGCGGGGACAGGCTAGCGGGGTCCACCGGGGAGCTGTTTTTT. The encoded protein is CASRGDRLAGSTGELFF.

This rearrangement joins TRBV28 to TRBJ2-7; weak D call: TRBD1 (5 bases). CDR1 MDHEN and CDR2 SYDVKM come from the germline V gene. This CDR3 is 12 amino acids long. The V end was cut by 6 bases, the J end by 3 bases, with 9 bases between. The CDR3 DNA sequence: TGTGCCAGCAGCCTCGACAGCTACGAGCAGTACTTC. Protein: CASSLDSYEQYF.

The chain has TRBV11-2 and TRBJ2-1; D unclear. This CDR3 is 17 amino acids long. V was trimmed by 1 base and J by 0 bases, leaving 13 bases between them. The germline CDR1 and CDR2 sequences are SGHAT and FQNNGV. The CDR3 reads CASSLGPVRSSYNEQFF. DNA of the CDR3: TGTGCCAGCAGCTTAGGACCCGTACGCTCCTCCTACAATGAGCAGTTCTTC. Filled out from reference TRBV11-2 and TRBJ2-1, the complete variable domain reads EAGVAQSPRYKIIEKRQSVAFWCNPISGHATLYWYQQILGQGPKLLIQFQNNGVVDDSQLPKDRFSAERLKGVDSTLKIQPAKLEDSAVYLCASSLGPVRSSYNEQFFGPGTRLTVL.

The V and J genes are TRBV5-4 and TRBJ2-5, with no clear D. Germline CDR1 and CDR2: SGHNT and YYREEE (reference sequence). V lost 4 bases, J lost 4 bases, and 8 bases lay in between. This CDR3 spans 12 amino acids. This CDR3 reads CASSRSAETQYF. The DNA for the CDR3 is TGTGCCAGCAGCCGATCCGCAGAGACCCAGTACTTC.

The gene calls are TRBV4-3 and TRBJ1-6; D uncertain. In germline, CDR1 is LGHNA, CDR2 YSLEER. This CDR3 contains 15 residues. V was cut by 0 bases and J by 7 bases, with 10 bases left in between. The CDR3 nucleotides read TGCGCCAGCAGCCAAGATAGAGGACCAAATTCACCCCTCCACTTT. Amino acid sequence: CASSQDRGPNSPLHF.

The V and J genes are TRBV19 and TRBJ2-5; D perhaps matches TRBD1 (6 bases). Germline CDR1 and CDR2: LNHDA and SQIVND (reference sequence). V shed 4 bases and J shed 5 bases, with 11 bases lying between them. CDR3 length: 13 amino acids. The DNA for the CDR3 is TGTGCCAGTAGTAAGGACAGATCGGAGACCCAGTACTTC. It specifies CASSKDRSETQYF.